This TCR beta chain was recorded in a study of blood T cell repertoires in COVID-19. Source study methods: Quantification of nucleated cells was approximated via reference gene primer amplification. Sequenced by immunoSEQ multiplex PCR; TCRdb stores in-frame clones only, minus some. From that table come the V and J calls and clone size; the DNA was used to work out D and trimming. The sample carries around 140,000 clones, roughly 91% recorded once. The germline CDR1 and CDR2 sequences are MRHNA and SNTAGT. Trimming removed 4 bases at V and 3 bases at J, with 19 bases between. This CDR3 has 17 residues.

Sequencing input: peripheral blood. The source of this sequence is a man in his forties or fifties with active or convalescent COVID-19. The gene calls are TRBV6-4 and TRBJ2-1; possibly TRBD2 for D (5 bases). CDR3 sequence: CASSGQSTGKYYNEQFF. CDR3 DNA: TGTGCCAGCAGTGGCCAGTCGACCGGGAAGTACTACAATGAGCAGTTCTTC.